Following are 10 T cell receptor beta chains from one sample sequenced in a study of beta chain features in type 1 diabetes. Study-wide results and limits: TCRB CDR3s were moderately but significantly shorter in Type 1 diabetes patients in all four CD4+ subsets.

Sequenced material consisted of expressed TCRB transcripts (all of the isolated RNA was reverse transcribed). Using immunoSEQ multiplex PCR, the repertoire was profiled, and TCRdb retains in-frame clones only, with some absent. The sample comprises about 660,000 clones, roughly an eighth of which are singletons, and 0.035% to 0.045% rests with the top ten. No cognate antigen is known for these TCRs. The specimen was naive CD4+ T cells from blood. These receptors came from a man between 18 and 29 years old with type 1 diabetes.

This clone occurred a few times. CDR3 DNA sequence: TGTGCCAGCAGCCACGCGGGGACAGGGTCCTACGAGCAGTACTTC. This codes for CASSHAGTGSYEQYF. The gene calls are TRBV7-2 and TRBJ2-7; 9 positions match TRBD1. The CDR3 loop spans 15 amino acids. The V segment lost 5 bases and the J segment 1 base; nucleotides outside the gene matches: 6. CDR1 and CDR2 (germline): SGHTA, FQGNSA.

This chain connects TRBV7-9 to TRBJ2-7; possible D gene TRBD1, 7 bases. Trimming took off 5 bases at V and 3 bases at J, with 17 bases between the two ends. CDR1 and CDR2 from the germline V gene are SEHNR and FQNEAQ (reference sequence). This CDR3 is 15 amino acids long. CDR3 nucleotide sequence: TGTGCCAGCAGCCGGGCGGGGACAGCCAACTACGAGCAGTACTTC. Its protein is CASSRAGTANYEQYF.

In its sample, this clone was seen a few times. The chain links TRBV30 to TRBJ2-3; no definite D call. Germline V gene lookup returns CDR1 GTSNPN and CDR2 SVGIG (reference sequence). The CDR3 runs to 11 residues. V was shortened by 4 bases and J by 8 bases, with 10 bases between the two germline ends. This CDR3 is CAWNTGGTQYF. The CDR3 coding sequence is TGTGCCTGGAATACGGGTGGTACGCAGTATTTT.

This clone was detected a few times. V usage is TRBV25-1 and J usage is TRBJ2-1; 9 nucleotides align to TRBD2. This CDR3 is 17 amino acids long. Germline values: CDR1 MGHDK, CDR2 SYGVNS. Germline trimming cut 0 bases from V and 5 bases from J; bases unmatched to any gene: 8. CDR3 DNA: TGTGCCAGCAGTGAATATCGGCTAGCGGGACTTAACAATGAGCAGTTCTTC. This translates into CASSEYRLAGLNNEQFF.

In this sample, this clone turned up a few times. The J gene is TRBJ2-2, the V gene TRBV7-3; possibly TRBD1 for D (6 bases). This CDR3 comprises 13 residues. The germline V gene has CDR1 SGHTA and CDR2 FQGTGA. V lost 5 bases and J lost 6, with 10 bases in between. This CDR3 is CASSPGHSGELFF. Written as DNA, the CDR3 is TGTGCCAGCAGCCCGGGACATTCCGGGGAGCTGTTTTTT.

In its sample, this clone was seen a few times. V is TRBV7-2 and J is TRBJ2-1; a weak D match, TRBD1 (6 bases). The CDR3 is 15 residues long. Germline-derived CDR1 and CDR2 are SGHTA and FQGNSA. V dropped 5 bases and J dropped 2 bases, with 13 bases sitting between them. This CDR3 reads CASSQDRVTYNEQFF. The CDR3 DNA is TGTGCCAGCAGCCAGGACAGAGTGACCTACAATGAGCAGTTCTTC.

In this sample, this clone turned up a few times. The chain has TRBV9 and TRBJ2-3, with D hard to call. The CDR3 extends over 13 amino acids. The ends were cut back, 4 bases at V and 6 bases at J, with 12 bases in the middle. Germline V gene data show CDR1 as SGDLS and CDR2 as YYNGEE. The chain's CDR3 is CASSPDSPDTQYF. Here the CDR3 DNA reads TGTGCCAGCAGCCCCGATAGCCCGGATACGCAGTATTTT.

The V gene is TRBV29-1, the J gene TRBJ1-1, with D perhaps matching TRBD1 (5 bases). CDR1 and CDR2 from the germline V gene are SQVTM and ANQGSEA. This CDR3 has 14 residues. The V gene lost 7 bases and the J gene lost 1 base, with 16 bases spanning the gap. The DNA for the CDR3 is TGCAGCGCCATCAGGGAGGGGACGAACACTGAAGCTTTCTTT. It is translated as CSAIREGTNTEAFF.

This clone was seen only a few times. The gene calls are TRBV7-2 and TRBJ2-7; D could derive from TRBD1 or TRBD2 (5 bases each). Germline values: CDR1 SGHTA, CDR2 FQGNSA. V lost 5 bases to trimming and J lost 3 bases, with 11 bases between them. The CDR3 totals 13 residues. The CDR3 sequence is CASSHGTIYEQYF. In DNA, the CDR3 is TGTGCCAGCAGCCATGGGACCATCTACGAGCAGTACTTC.

This clone was found a few times. The chain uses TRBV9 and TRBJ1-5; 7 bases align to TRBD1. V lost 3 bases to trimming and J lost 2 bases; unmatched junction nucleotides: 5. This CDR3 contains 15 residues. Germline CDR1 reads SGDLS; CDR2 reads YYNGEE. In DNA, the CDR3 is TGTGCCAGCAGCGCCACAGGGGTTGGCAATCAGCCCCAGCATTTT. Translation: CASSATGVGNQPQHF.